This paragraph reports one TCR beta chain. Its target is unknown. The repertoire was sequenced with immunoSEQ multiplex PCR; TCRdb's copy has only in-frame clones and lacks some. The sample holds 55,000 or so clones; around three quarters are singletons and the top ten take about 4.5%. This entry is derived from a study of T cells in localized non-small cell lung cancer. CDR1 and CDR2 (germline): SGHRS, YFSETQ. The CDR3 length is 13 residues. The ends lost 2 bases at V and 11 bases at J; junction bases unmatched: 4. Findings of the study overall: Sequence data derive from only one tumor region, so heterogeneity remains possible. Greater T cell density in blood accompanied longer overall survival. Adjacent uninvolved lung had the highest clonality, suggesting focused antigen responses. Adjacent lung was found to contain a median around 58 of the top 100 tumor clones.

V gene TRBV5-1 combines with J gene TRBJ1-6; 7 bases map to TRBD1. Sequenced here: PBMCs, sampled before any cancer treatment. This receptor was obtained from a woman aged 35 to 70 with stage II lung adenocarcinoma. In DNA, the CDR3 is TGCGCCAGCAGCTTAACTCAGGGGGCACCCCTCCACTTT. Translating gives CASSLTQGAPLHF.